The clone carrying this T cell receptor beta chain came up a few times. Its antigen is currently unknown. This sample was taken from a study of cytomegalovirus exposure and HLA in healthy donors. The study, taken as a whole, reports: V segments that were indistinguishable, TRBV6-2 and TRBV6-3 among them, were omitted from analysis. Presence/absence analyses rested on an assumption that sequencing depth was roughly uniform across donors.

Germline trimming cut 3 bases from V and 2 bases from J; bases unmatched to any gene: 6. CDR3 size: 15 residues. Germline lookup yields CDR1 SGHNT and CDR2 YYREEE (reference sequence). A multiplex PCR was run with 60 Vbeta primers and 13 Jbeta primers. Repertoires were generated with immunoSEQ multiplex PCR, while TCRdb's copy carries only in-frame clones and drops some. The sample has about 200,000 clones, about an eighth seen once. V usage is TRBV5-4 and J usage is TRBJ2-5; 8 bases fit TRBD1. Sequences were obtained from PBMCs. The sequence was collected from a man aged 45 to 65 in good health and CMV-seropositive. This CDR3 is CASSSQGGGQETQYF. In DNA form, the CDR3 reads TGTGCCAGCAGCTCACAGGGGGGAGGACAAGAGACCCAGTACTTC.